The 4 T cell receptor beta chains presented below share a single source sample, sequenced in a study of tumor and adjacent non-tumor tissue in lung cancer. The library came from three nested PCR rounds adapted from ARM-PCR protocols. Each CDR3 protein is one row after TCRdb ran MiXCR on the multiplex PCR reads. The data contain tens of thousands of distinct CDR3 sequences, about three quarters of them singletons. RNA was extracted from bulk tissue without any cell sorting. Specimen: lung tumor tissue. The source is a man in his sixties with non-small cell lung cancer.

This clonotype was detected only a few times. A clone one base away is much larger, so this may be a read error. V is TRBV12-3 or TRBV12-4 and J is TRBJ1-6; D gene ambiguous. There are 15 residues in the CDR3. CDR3 region: CANSLVQSDNSPLHF. The CDR3 nucleotides are TGTGCCAACAGTTTAGTCCAAAGCGATAATTCACCCCTCCACTTT.

The genes are TRBV13 and TRBJ2-5, with unresolved D. CDR3 size: 14 residues. V lost 0 bases and J lost 3, with 8 bases in between. Looked up from germline, CDR1 is PRHDT and CDR2 is FYEKMQ (reference sequence). The CDR3 sequence: CASSLGREEETQYF. CDR3 nucleotides: TGTGCCAGCAGCTTAGGGAGAGAGGAAGAGACCCAGTACTTC. Supplemented by reference TRBV13 and TRBJ2-5, the full variable domain reads AAGVIQSPRHLIKEKRETATLKCYPIPRHDTVYWYQQGPGQDPQFLISFYEKMQSDKGSIPDRFSAQQFSDYHSELNMSSLELGDSALYFCASSLGREEETQYFGPGTRLLVL.

J is TRBJ2-7 and V is TRBV11-2; 9 bases align to TRBD2. This CDR3 comprises 15 residues. The V gene end was trimmed by 2 bases and the J gene end by 5 bases; junction bases not matched to a gene: 7. Germline CDR1 and CDR2: SGHAT and FQNNGV. This CDR3 is CASSLRLAGYDEQYF. In DNA form, the CDR3 reads TGTGCCAGCAGCTTACGTCTAGCGGGATACGACGAGCAGTACTTC.

This rearrangement joins TRBV12-3 or TRBV12-4 to TRBJ2-5; D is ambiguous. The germline V and J ends were trimmed by 10 bases and 5 bases, with 17 bases remaining between them. This CDR3 contains 13 residues. The CDR3 coding sequence is TGTGCCAACAGCCTAGATAGGTTTGAGACCCAGTACTTC. This codes for CANSLDRFETQYF.